Below, 24 T cell receptor beta chains from the same sample are listed, as sequenced in a study of HIV-infected patients and healthy controls. Follow-up blood was drawn about 14 weeks, roughly three months, after antiretroviral therapy began. Whole blood was used without fractionation, so all unsorted peripheral T cells were included. Reverse transcription used 450 to 500 ng RNA and constant-region primers for alpha and beta. Using multiplexing indices, alpha and beta chain libraries were generated apart by chain-specific third strand synthesis. From the 5' RACE reads, TCRdb called clonotypes with MiXCR, one entry per CDR3 protein. Altogether roughly 7,800 distinct CDR3 sequences are present, over 7.5% being singletons, with the ten largest covering approximately 23%. Source: blood, taken during antiretroviral therapy. All receptors derive from an adult with HIV infection.

This clonotype was picked up a small number of times. V and J are TRBV7-2 and TRBJ2-3, with 8 bases fitting TRBD2. This CDR3 region has 16 residues. Trimming took 4 bases from V and 6 from J; bases not matched to a gene: 12. Germline-derived CDR1 and CDR2 are SGHTA and FQGNSA. CDR3 bases: TGTGCCAGCAGCTCCCCCGAGGTAGCGGGGAAGGATACGCAGTATTTT. It specifies CASSSPEVAGKDTQYF.

This clonotype is medium-sized within its sample. The rearrangement joins TRBV20-1 to TRBJ1-5; 9 nucleotides line up with TRBD1. The CDR3 sequence is 13 residues long. Germline-derived CDR1 and CDR2 are DFQATT and SNEGSKA (reference sequence). Germline trimming cut 4 bases from V and 6 bases from J; bases unmatched to any gene: 4. The CDR3 sequence: CSAMGQGSQPQHF. The CDR3 DNA reads TGCAGTGCTATGGGACAGGGAAGTCAGCCCCAGCATTTT.

By its share, this clonotype is medium-sized. V usage is TRBV5-1 and J usage is TRBJ2-3; 10 bases match TRBD2. V dropped 3 bases and J dropped 5; count of bases not matched to a gene: 9. The germline CDR1 and CDR2 sequences are SGHRS and YFSETQ. The length of the CDR3 is 16 residues. This chain's CDR3 is CASSSRLAGGLDTQYF. The CDR3 DNA is TGCGCCAGCAGCTCTAGACTAGCGGGTGGCCTAGATACGCAGTATTTT.

In this sample, this clonotype turned up many times. The chain recombines TRBV5-4 with TRBJ2-3; D is unclear. The germline CDR1 and CDR2 sequences are SGHNT and YYREEE (reference sequence). This CDR3 is 11 amino acids long. V was cut by 6 bases and J by 6 bases, with 8 bases left in between. CDR3 DNA sequence: TGTGCCAGCAAATATTCTGATACGCAGTATTTT. It codes for CASKYSDTQYF.

Sample share makes this clonotype medium-sized (0.01 to 0.1%). The CDR3 sequence is CASSPGTNNSPLHF. CDR3 nucleotide sequence: TGTGCCAGCAGCCCAGGGACAAACAATTCACCCCTCCACTTT. The chain couples TRBV7-2 to TRBJ1-6; D might be TRBD1 (6 bases). With 5 bases removed from V and 7 bases from J, the gap between germline ends came to 12 bases. The CDR3 consists of 14 residues. CDR1 and CDR2 from the germline V gene are SGHTA and FQGNSA.

CDR3 sequence: CASSLESFNQPQHF. The CDR3 region has the DNA TGCGCCAGCAGCTTGGAAAGCTTTAATCAGCCCCAGCATTTT. The V call is TRBV5-1, the J call TRBJ1-5; D is undetermined. V was trimmed by 0 bases and J by 4 bases, leaving 8 bases between them. The CDR3 is 14 amino acids. CDR1 is SGHRS and CDR2 is YFSETQ in the germline V gene. Drawing the rest from reference TRBV5-1 and TRBJ1-5, the complete variable domain is KAGVTQTPRYLIKTRGQQVTLSCSPISGHRSVSWYQQTPGQGLQFLFEYFSETQRNKGNFPGRFSGRQFSNSRSEMNVSTLELGDSALYLCASSLESFNQPQHFGDGTRLSIL.

This clonotype is medium-sized by share. The chain employs TRBV6-6 and TRBJ2-7; D might be TRBD2 (6 bases). Germline V gene data show CDR1 as MNHNY and CDR2 as SVGAGI (reference sequence). Trimming took 2 bases from V and 0 from J, leaving 11 bases between them. The length of the CDR3 is 15 residues. For the CDR3, the DNA is TGTGCCAGCAGTTACCCCCGGGACTCCTCCTACGAGCAGTACTTC. It yields the protein CASSYPRDSSYEQYF.

By share of the sample, this clonotype is medium-sized. The chain has TRBV5-1 and TRBJ1-1; 10 bases align to TRBD1. V was pared by 4 bases and J by 4 bases, with 4 bases of the junction left unmatched. There are 14 residues in the CDR3. CDR1 and CDR2 from the germline V gene are SGHRS and YFSETQ. The CDR3 DNA reads as TGCGCCAGCAGCCCCGGGACAGGGGTCACTGAAGCTTTCTTT. It yields the protein CASSPGTGVTEAFF. The variable domain in full, with the rest retrieved from reference TRBV5-1 and TRBJ1-1, is KAGVTQTPRYLIKTRGQQVTLSCSPISGHRSVSWYQQTPGQGLQFLFEYFSETQRNKGNFPGRFSGRQFSNSRSEMNVSTLELGDSALYLCASSPGTGVTEAFFGQGTRLTVV.

This clonotype was detected many times. The chain uses TRBV29-1 and TRBJ1-5, with unresolved D. Trimming removed 4 bases at V and 9 bases at J, with 13 bases between. CDR1 and CDR2 (germline): SQVTM, ANQGSEA. The CDR3 spans 12 residues. The chain's CDR3 is CSVGRVQRPQHF. The CDR3 DNA follows: TGCAGCGTTGGTCGGGTTCAGCGGCCCCAGCATTTT.

For this clonotype: It may be a read error: a sequence one base away is much more abundant. The chain has TRBV20-1 and TRBJ2-5, with 9 nucleotides matching TRBD1. The V gene end was trimmed by 7 bases and the J gene end by 2 bases; junction bases not matched to a gene: 8. The germline V gene has CDR1 DFQATT and CDR2 SNEGSKA (reference sequence). The length of the CDR3 is 14 residues. The DNA of the CDR3 is TGCAGTGTTAGTAGGACAGGGGCTCAAGAGACCCAGTACTTC. Its translation: CSVSRTGAQETQYF.

This clonotype has a count of ten or more. The genes are TRBV7-9 and TRBJ1-4; 11 bases map to TRBD1. Trimming removed 2 bases from V and 4 bases from J; junction bases left unmatched: 3. The CDR3 consists of 16 residues. Per the germline V gene, CDR1 is SEHNR and CDR2 is FQNEAQ (reference sequence). CDR3 residues: CASSLLGQGVNEKLFF. DNA of the CDR3: TGTGCCAGCAGCTTACTGGGACAGGGGGTTAATGAAAAACTGTTTTTT.

This clonotype showed up many times. The rearrangement joins TRBV27 to TRBJ2-7; the match to TRBD1 covers 9 bases. Germline trimming cut 4 bases from V and 5 bases from J; bases unmatched to any gene: 12. Germline CDR1 and CDR2: MNHEY and SMNVEV (reference sequence). The CDR3 runs to 16 residues. CDR3 DNA: TGTGCCAGCAGTTACTTACCGGGACAGGGATCGGACGAGCAGTACTTC. Translating gives CASSYLPGQGSDEQYF.

By proportion, this clonotype is medium-sized. The CDR3 is CASSHPTLAGGGNTDTQYF. The CDR3, as DNA: TGTGCCAGCAGCCATCCCACCCTAGCGGGCGGGGGAAACACAGATACGCAGTATTTT. The rearrangement joins TRBV3-1 to TRBJ2-3; 8 bases fit TRBD2. CDR1 LGHDT and CDR2 YNNKEL come from the germline V gene (reference sequence). The junction had 16 bases not matched to a gene; V was cut back by 3 bases and J by 2 bases. The CDR3 consists of 19 residues.

This clonotype is labeled as medium-sized (0.01 to 0.1%). This chain connects TRBV2 to TRBJ1-6; tentative D call: TRBD1 (5 bases). CDR1 and CDR2 from the germline V gene are SNHLY and FYNNEI. The CDR3 is 14 amino acids. The V gene lost 4 bases and the J gene lost 1 base, with 5 bases spanning the gap. CDR3 sequence reads: CASSGGSYNSPLHF. The CDR3 coding sequence is TGTGCCAGCAGTGGGGGGTCCTATAATTCACCCCTCCACTTT.

This clonotype was observed at least ten times. This chain joins TRBV20-1 and TRBJ2-1; D is unresolved. Trimming took 3 bases from V and 0 from J, leaving 15 bases between them. CDR3 length equals 16 residues. Per germline, CDR1 DFQATT and CDR2 SNEGSKA (reference sequence). CDR3 amino acids: CSASPLGLGSYNEQFF. CDR3 coding DNA: TGCAGTGCTAGTCCCTTGGGTCTCGGCTCCTACAATGAGCAGTTCTTC.

Remarks on this clonotype: A read error is possible here, since a much larger clone lies one base away. As DNA, the CDR3 is TGTGACAGCAGACCGGCCGGGGGAGGTGAAAAACTGTTTTTT. Translation gives CDSRPAGGGEKLFF. This chain connects TRBV5-6 to TRBJ1-4; possible D gene TRBD1, 5 bases. This CDR3 region has 14 residues. CDR1 is SGHDT and CDR2 is YYEEEE in the germline V gene.

This clonotype occurred many times. The chain uses TRBV5-6 and TRBJ1-3; the match to TRBD1 covers 9 bases. Germline V gene lookup returns CDR1 SGHDT and CDR2 YYEEEE. With 7 bases clipped from V and 1 base from J, the junction kept 18 bases outside the gene matches. CDR3 length equals 19 residues. The CDR3 DNA is TGTGCCAGCGGCCCGTTAGGGACAGGGAGGAGTTCGTCTGGAAACACCATATATTTT. Translated: CASGPLGTGRSSSGNTIYF.

This clonotype was recorded at least ten times. The rearrangement uses TRBV7-2 and TRBJ1-1; D may be TRBD1 (6 bases). The CDR3 is 19 amino acids. With 5 bases removed from V and 0 bases from J, the gap between germline ends came to 25 bases. From germline, CDR1 is SGHTA and CDR2 FQGNSA. The CDR3 coding sequence is TGTGCCAGCAGCAGGGAAGGGGCAGGGGCCGCTTCGATGAACACTGAAGCTTTCTTT. This sequence encodes CASSREGAGAASMNTEAFF.

This clonotype was counted many times. The chain couples TRBV5-1 to TRBJ1-1; D call uncertain. This CDR3 spans 15 amino acids. The germline V gene encodes CDR1 SGHRS and CDR2 YFSETQ. Trimming removed 4 bases at V and 3 bases at J, with 16 bases between. CDR3 residues: CASSHTQDLDTEAFF. The CDR3 DNA is TGCGCCAGCAGCCACACCCAGGACCTTGACACTGAAGCTTTCTTT.

This clonotype is termed medium-sized. CDR3 sequence (DNA): TGTGCCAGCAGTTACGATTCGGGGCTTATTGCAGATACGCAGTATTTT. Translation: CASSYDSGLIADTQYF. The rearrangement links TRBV6-5 to TRBJ2-3; D is tentatively TRBD1 or TRBD2 (5 bases each). Germline loops: CDR1 MNHEY, CDR2 SVGAGI. The CDR3 contains 16 residues. The V end was cut by 2 bases, the J end by 4 bases, with 16 bases between.

This clonotype was detected many times. The J gene is TRBJ1-2, the V gene TRBV3-1; the D gene is possibly TRBD1 (5 bases). Germline V lookup: CDR1 LGHDT, CDR2 YNNKEL (reference sequence). The CDR3 has 13 amino acids. The V end lost 4 bases, the J end lost 8 bases, and 14 bases lay between the germline ends. Written as DNA, the CDR3 is TGTGCCAGCAGCCTAGGGACGGTGGGCGGCTACACCTTC. Its protein product is CASSLGTVGGYTF. The full variable domain, in which reference TRBV3-1 and TRBJ1-2 provide the parts outside the CDR3, is DTAVSQTPKYLVTQMGNDKSIKCEQNLGHDTMYWYKQDSKKFLKIMFSYNNKELIINETVPNRFSPKSPDKAHLNLHINSLELGDSAVYFCASSLGTVGGYTFGSGTRLTVV.

Of note for this clonotype: The germline gene is not matched at one end of the junction; a read error may be the cause. The J gene is TRBJ2-5, the V gene TRBV3-1; the D gene is possibly TRBD2 (5 bases). The CDR3 contains 12 residues. Germline-derived CDR1 and CDR2 are LGHDT and YNNKEL (reference sequence). CDR3 protein: CTSSPFQADQYF. CDR3 DNA: TGTACCAGCAGCCCCTTCCAAGCGGACCAGTACTTC.

This clonotype has a count of ten or more. This chain uses TRBV7-2 with TRBJ2-2; 7 bases are shared with TRBD1. With V trimmed by 5 bases and J by 8 bases, 5 bases remained unmatched. The CDR3 is made up of 13 amino acids. In germline, CDR1 is SGHTA, CDR2 FQGNSA. CDR3 bases: TGTGCCAGCAGCAAGACAGGGCGGGGGGAGCTGTTTTTT. Protein product: CASSKTGRGELFF.

This clonotype was counted only a few times. This sequence joins TRBV7-9 and TRBJ2-6; 7 bases fit TRBD2. Per germline, CDR1 SEHNR and CDR2 FQNEAQ (reference sequence). V lost 2 bases and J lost 3; bases outside the gene matches: 7. This CDR3 is built from 17 residues. CDR3 protein: CASSLPASGIGANVLTF. The CDR3 DNA is TGTGCCAGCAGCTTACCGGCAAGCGGGATTGGGGCCAACGTCCTGACTTTC.